A single sample is the source of the 14 T cell receptor beta chains below, sequenced in a study of Ad26.COV2.S vaccination and SARS-CoV-2 variants (dated by TCRdb to 2020 to 2022). What the treatment or condition label conveys for this sample: some 20 received Ad26.COV2.S at low or high dose, single or two shots; five or six received placebo; per-sample allocation not given. For vaccine and placebo recipients, the sequenced repertoires came from samples collected on day 63 after the first injection. The library was prepared using the immunoSEQ multiplex PCR assay. Held by TCRdb, this immuneACCESS table contains in-frame sequences only and omits some clones. Under half of the omission traces to an unresolved V gene where checked; the cause of the rest is unknown. The sample yields some 290,000 clones; just over 85% were counted once. The ten largest clones add up to 1.9% of the sample. The sequences come from peripheral blood, collected in a trial of Ad26.COV2.S vaccine versus placebo. These receptors all come from a person between 18 and 65 years old who received the Ad26.COV2.S COVID-19 vaccine or a placebo.

The chain joins TRBV6-1 to TRBJ1-3; maybe TRBD1 (5 bases). The CDR3 has 14 amino acids. Between the trimmed V and J ends, which lost 0 bases and 8 bases, there was a span of 11 bases. From germline, CDR1 is MNHNS and CDR2 SASEGT. The CDR3 nucleotides read TGTGCCAGCAGTGAAGCTCCAGGGAGAGACACCATATATTTT. This sequence encodes CASSEAPGRDTIYF.

The rearrangement links TRBV5-4 to TRBJ2-7, with 8 positions matching TRBD1. The CDR3 is 15 residues long. Per germline, CDR1 SGHNT and CDR2 YYREEE (reference sequence). The trim removed 0 bases at V and 2 bases at J, leaving 4 bases unmatched. The CDR3 region has the DNA TGTGCCAGCAGCTTGGCAGGGGGCAAGGCCTACGAGCAGTACTTC. Encoded protein: CASSLAGGKAYEQYF.

J is TRBJ2-7 and V is TRBV4-3, with TRBD2 as a possible D gene (6 bases). Germline values: CDR1 LGHNA, CDR2 YSLEER. V was clipped by 1 base and J by 1 base, with 14 bases between them. The CDR3 runs to 16 residues. The CDR3 loop reads CASSQVSGGGSYEQYF. The CDR3, as DNA: TGCGCCAGCAGCCAAGTTTCCGGGGGAGGTTCCTACGAGCAGTACTTC.

This chain links TRBV9 with TRBJ2-1; TRBD2 aligns across 9 bases. This CDR3 contains 16 residues. Per germline, CDR1 SGDLS and CDR2 YYNGEE. Losses at the gene ends were 4 bases for V and 0 bases for J; bases not matched to a gene: 5. CDR3 loop: CASSLSGGYSYNEQFF. In nucleotides, the CDR3 is TGTGCCAGCAGCCTGAGCGGGGGGTACTCCTACAATGAGCAGTTCTTC.

This chain uses TRBV11-2 with TRBJ1-2; the D is unclear. V gave up 4 bases and J gave up 5 bases, with 8 bases separating them. Per germline, CDR1 SGHAT and CDR2 FQNNGV. This CDR3 contains 12 residues. DNA of the CDR3: TGTGCCAGCAGCTCAGAGGTGTATGGCTACACCTTC. Translating gives CASSSEVYGYTF.

V usage is TRBV5-5 and J usage is TRBJ1-4; D gene ambiguous. The V gene's germline CDR1 is SGHKS and CDR2 YYEKEE (reference sequence). This CDR3 has 16 residues. Deletions cut 0 bases from V and 5 bases from J, with 14 bases between. Here the CDR3 DNA reads TGTGCCAGCAGCTTGGAGGGTCGCGCGGGGAATGAAAAACTGTTTTTT. It encodes CASSLEGRAGNEKLFF.

This rearrangement joins TRBV7-9 to TRBJ2-5; TRBD2 aligns across 8 bases. Germline V gene sequence: CDR1 SEHNR, CDR2 FQNEAQ (reference sequence). The CDR3 sequence is 15 residues long. J was trimmed by 5 bases and V by 3 bases; bases with no gene match: 8. CDR3 nucleotide sequence: TGTGCCAGCAGCTTTAGAAGCGGGGGAGGGGAGACCCAGTACTTC. This codes for CASSFRSGGGETQYF.

This chain links TRBV6-2 or TRBV6-3 with TRBJ1-1; D not resolved. V lost 2 bases and J lost 4, with 8 bases in between. Germline assignment: CDR1 MNHEY and CDR2 SVGEGT. This CDR3 comprises 13 residues. The CDR3 coding sequence is TGTGCCAGCAGTTACCGTAAGGGCACTGAAGCTTTCTTT. This gives the protein CASSYRKGTEAFF.

Notes on this clone: The same CDR3 can be traced to other DNA sequences in this sample. The gene calls are TRBV6-5 and TRBJ2-7; TRBD1 might be the D (6 bases). This CDR3 spans 14 amino acids. Trimming took off 2 bases at V and 1 base at J, with 9 bases between the two ends. Germline values: CDR1 MNHEY, CDR2 SVGAGI. The CDR3: CASSYGGQSYEQYF. The DNA for the CDR3 is TGTGCCAGCAGTTACGGCGGACAGTCCTACGAGCAGTACTTC.

The chain joins TRBV18 to TRBJ2-3, with D possibly being TRBD2 (5 bases). CDR1 and CDR2 from the germline V gene are KGHSH and LQKENI. This CDR3 region has 16 residues. V lost 1 base to trimming and J lost 0 bases, with 11 bases between them. The CDR3 DNA is TGTGCCAGCTCACCACTTGCGGGCCCCAGCACAGATACGCAGTATTTT. Its protein product is CASSPLAGPSTDTQYF. Using reference TRBV18 and TRBJ2-3 for the parts outside the CDR3, the full variable domain is NAGVMQNPRHLVRRRGQEARLRCSPMKGHSHVYWYRQLPEEGLKFMVYLQKENIIDESGMPKERFSAEFPKEGPSILRIQQVVRGDSAAYFCASSPLAGPSTDTQYFGPGTRLTVL.

As DNA, the CDR3 is TGTGCCAGCGGAGGGGGAGTTAATGAAAAACTGTTTTTT. This codes for CASGGGVNEKLFF. This sequence joins TRBV6-5 and TRBJ1-4, with D possibly being TRBD1 (6 bases). V was cut by 8 bases and J by 4 bases, with 11 bases left in between. This CDR3 comprises 13 residues. Germline V gene lookup returns CDR1 MNHEY and CDR2 SVGAGI.

This clone was seen more than once but under ten times. The gene calls are TRBV6-5 and TRBJ2-7, with 7 bases aligning to TRBD2. Losses at the gene ends were 2 bases for V and 1 base for J; bases not matched to a gene: 5. Per germline, CDR1 MNHEY and CDR2 SVGAGI. The CDR3 spans 15 residues. CDR3: CASSYEASGSYEQYF. CDR3 DNA: TGTGCCAGCAGTTACGAGGCTAGCGGATCCTACGAGCAGTACTTC.

CDR3 in DNA: TGTGCCAGCAGCCAAGAATTAGATGCCCCCGGGGGATACACCTTC. Translating it yields CASSQELDAPGGYTF. The V call is TRBV4-2, the J call TRBJ1-2; TRBD1 might be the D (5 bases). Trimming shortened V by 0 bases and J by 11 bases, and 19 bases separated the two germline ends. The CDR3 is 15 residues long. Germline CDR1 and CDR2: LGHNA and YNFKEQ.

The V gene is TRBV30, the J gene TRBJ1-2; D gene uncertain. Germline CDR1 reads GTSNPN; CDR2 reads SVGIG (reference sequence). The CDR3 totals 9 residues. Trimming cost V 8 bases and J 6 bases, with 7 bases left between them. The CDR3 region is CAGQDGYTF. The CDR3 DNA follows: TGTGCCGGCCAAGATGGCTACACCTTC.